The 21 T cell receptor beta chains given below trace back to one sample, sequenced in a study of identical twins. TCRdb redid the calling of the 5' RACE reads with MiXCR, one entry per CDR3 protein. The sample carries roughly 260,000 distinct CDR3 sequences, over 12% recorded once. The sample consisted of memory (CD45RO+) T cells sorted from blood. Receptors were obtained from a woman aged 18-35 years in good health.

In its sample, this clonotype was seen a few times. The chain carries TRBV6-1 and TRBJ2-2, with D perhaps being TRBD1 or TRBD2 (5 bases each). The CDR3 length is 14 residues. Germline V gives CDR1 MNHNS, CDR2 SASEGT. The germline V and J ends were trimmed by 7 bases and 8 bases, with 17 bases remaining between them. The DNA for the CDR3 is TGTGCCAGCAAACCCCCCAGGGACCAGGGGGAGCTGTTTTTT. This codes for CASKPPRDQGELFF.

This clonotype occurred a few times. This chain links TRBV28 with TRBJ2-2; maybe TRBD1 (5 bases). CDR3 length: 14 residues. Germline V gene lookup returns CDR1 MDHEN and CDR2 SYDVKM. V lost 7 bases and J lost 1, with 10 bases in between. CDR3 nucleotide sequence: TGTGCCAGCATCCTCGGACAGAACACCGGGGAGCTGTTTTTT. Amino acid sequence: CASILGQNTGELFF.

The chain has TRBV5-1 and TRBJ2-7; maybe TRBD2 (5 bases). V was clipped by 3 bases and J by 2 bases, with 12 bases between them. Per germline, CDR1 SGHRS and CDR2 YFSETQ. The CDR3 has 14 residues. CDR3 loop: CASSSGIAPYEQYF. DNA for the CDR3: TGCGCCAGCAGCTCCGGGATAGCACCCTACGAGCAGTACTTC. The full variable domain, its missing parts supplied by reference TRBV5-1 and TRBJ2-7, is KAGVTQTPRYLIKTRGQQVTLSCSPISGHRSVSWYQQTPGQGLQFLFEYFSETQRNKGNFPGRFSGRQFSNSRSEMNVSTLELGDSALYLCASSSGIAPYEQYFGPGTRLTVT.

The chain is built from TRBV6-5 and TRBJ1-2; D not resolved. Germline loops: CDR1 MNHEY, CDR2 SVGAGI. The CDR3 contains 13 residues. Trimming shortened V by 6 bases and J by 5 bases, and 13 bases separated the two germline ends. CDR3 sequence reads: CASSYGLEYGYTF. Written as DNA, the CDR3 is TGTGCCAGCAGCTACGGACTGGAATATGGCTACACCTTC.

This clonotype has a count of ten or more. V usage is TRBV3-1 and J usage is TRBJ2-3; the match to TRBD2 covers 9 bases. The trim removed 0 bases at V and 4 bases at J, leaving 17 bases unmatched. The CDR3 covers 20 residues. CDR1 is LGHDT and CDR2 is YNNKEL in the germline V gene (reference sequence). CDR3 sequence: CASSQEPHSTRGGGADTQYF. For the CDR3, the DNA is TGTGCCAGCAGCCAAGAACCCCACTCCACCCGGGGCGGGGGGGCAGATACGCAGTATTTT.

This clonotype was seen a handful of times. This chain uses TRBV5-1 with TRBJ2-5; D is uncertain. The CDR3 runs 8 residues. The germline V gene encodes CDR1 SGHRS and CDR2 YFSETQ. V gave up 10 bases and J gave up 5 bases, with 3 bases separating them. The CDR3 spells CAVETQYF. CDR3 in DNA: TGCGCCGTGGAGACCCAGTACTTC.

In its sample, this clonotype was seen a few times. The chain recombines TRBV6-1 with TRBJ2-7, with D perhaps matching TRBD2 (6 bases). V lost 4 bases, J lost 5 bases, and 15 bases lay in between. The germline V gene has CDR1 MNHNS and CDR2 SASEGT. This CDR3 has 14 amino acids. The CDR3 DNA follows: TGTGCCAGCAGTGTCCTCCGGGGGATCAACGAGCAGTACTTC. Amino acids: CASSVLRGINEQYF.

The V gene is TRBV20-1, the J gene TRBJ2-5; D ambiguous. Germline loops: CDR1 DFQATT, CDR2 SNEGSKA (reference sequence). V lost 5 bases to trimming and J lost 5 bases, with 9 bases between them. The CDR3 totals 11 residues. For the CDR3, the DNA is TGCAGTGCTCTAGTGGGGGAGACCCAGTACTTC. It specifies CSALVGETQYF.

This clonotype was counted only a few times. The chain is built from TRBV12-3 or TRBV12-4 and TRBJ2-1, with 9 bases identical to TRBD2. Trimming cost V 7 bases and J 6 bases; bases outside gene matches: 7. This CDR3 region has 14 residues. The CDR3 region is CASTIAGVGNEQFF. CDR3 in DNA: TGTGCCAGCACGATAGCGGGAGTGGGCAATGAGCAGTTCTTC.

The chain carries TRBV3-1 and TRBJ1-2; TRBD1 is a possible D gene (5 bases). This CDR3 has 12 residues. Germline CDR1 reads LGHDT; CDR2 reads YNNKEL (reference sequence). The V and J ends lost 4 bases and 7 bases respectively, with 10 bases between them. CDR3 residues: CASSLGASGYTF. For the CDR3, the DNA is TGTGCCAGCAGCCTTGGGGCCTCTGGCTACACCTTC.

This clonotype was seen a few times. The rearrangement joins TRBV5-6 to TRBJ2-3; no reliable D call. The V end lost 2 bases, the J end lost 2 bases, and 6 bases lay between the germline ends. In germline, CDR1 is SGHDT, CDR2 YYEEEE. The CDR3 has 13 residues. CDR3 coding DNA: TGTGCCAGCAGCTTCCAATCCACAGATACGCAGTATTTT. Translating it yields CASSFQSTDTQYF.

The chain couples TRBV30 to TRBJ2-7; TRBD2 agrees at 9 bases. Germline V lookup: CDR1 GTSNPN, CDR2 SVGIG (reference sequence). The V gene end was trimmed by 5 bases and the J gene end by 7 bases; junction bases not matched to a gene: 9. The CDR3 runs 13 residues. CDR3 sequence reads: CAWAAGGVGEQYF. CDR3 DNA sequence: TGTGCCTGGGCAGCGGGAGGAGTAGGAGAGCAGTACTTC.

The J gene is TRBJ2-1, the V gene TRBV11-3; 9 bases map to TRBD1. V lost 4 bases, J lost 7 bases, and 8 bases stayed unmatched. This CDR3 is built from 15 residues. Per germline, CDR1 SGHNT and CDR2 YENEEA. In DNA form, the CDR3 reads TGTGCCAGCAGCTCCCAGACAGGGGGTGGGAATGAGCAGTTCTTC. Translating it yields CASSSQTGGGNEQFF.

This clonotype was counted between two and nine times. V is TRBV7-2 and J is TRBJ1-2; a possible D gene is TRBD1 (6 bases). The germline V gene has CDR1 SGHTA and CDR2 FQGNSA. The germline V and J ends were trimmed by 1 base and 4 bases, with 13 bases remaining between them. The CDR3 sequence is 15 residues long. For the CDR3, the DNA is TGTGCCAGCAGCTTAGAGTTAGGACAGTCCTATGGCTACACCTTC. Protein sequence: CASSLELGQSYGYTF.

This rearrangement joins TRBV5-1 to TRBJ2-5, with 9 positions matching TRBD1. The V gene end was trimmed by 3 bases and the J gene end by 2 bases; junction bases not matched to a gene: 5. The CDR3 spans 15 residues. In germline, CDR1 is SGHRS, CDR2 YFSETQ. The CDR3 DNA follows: TGCGCCAGCAGCTCCGGGACAGGGAGACAAGAGACCCAGTACTTC. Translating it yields CASSSGTGRQETQYF.

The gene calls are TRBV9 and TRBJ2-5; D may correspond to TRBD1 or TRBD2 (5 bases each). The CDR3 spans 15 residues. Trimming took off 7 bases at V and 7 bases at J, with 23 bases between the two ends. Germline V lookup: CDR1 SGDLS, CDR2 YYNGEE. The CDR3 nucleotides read TGTGCCAGCCGTGCTTATGAGGGACCTTCATTGACCCAGTACTTC. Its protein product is CASRAYEGPSLTQYF. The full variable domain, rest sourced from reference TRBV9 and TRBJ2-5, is DSGVTQTPKHLITATGQRVTLRCSPRSGDLSVYWYQQSLDQGLQFLIQYYNGEERAKGNILERFSAQQFPDLHSELNLSSLELGDSALYFCASRAYEGPSLTQYFGPGTRLLVL.

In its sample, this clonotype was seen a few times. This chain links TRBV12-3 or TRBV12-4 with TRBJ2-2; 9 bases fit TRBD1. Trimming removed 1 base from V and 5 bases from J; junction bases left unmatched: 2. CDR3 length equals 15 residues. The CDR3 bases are TGTGCCAGCAGTTTAGGGGACAGGGAGACCGGGGAGCTGTTTTTT. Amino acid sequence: CASSLGDRETGELFF.

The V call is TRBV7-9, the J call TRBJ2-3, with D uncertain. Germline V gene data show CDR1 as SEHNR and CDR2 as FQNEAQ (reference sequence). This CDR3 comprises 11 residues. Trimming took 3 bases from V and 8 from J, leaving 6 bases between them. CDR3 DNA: TGTGCCAGCAGCTTGGAAGCTACGCAGTATTTT. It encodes CASSLEATQYF.

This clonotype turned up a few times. The CDR3 region has the DNA TGTGCCAGCAAGCGAGCGGGAGTCACAGATACGCAGTATTTT. Translating gives CASKRAGVTDTQYF. The chain links TRBV7-9 to TRBJ2-3; 8 nucleotides align to TRBD2. Germline V gene sequence: CDR1 SEHNR, CDR2 FQNEAQ (reference sequence). CDR3 size: 14 residues. The V and J ends lost 7 bases and 2 bases, in that order; junction bases with no gene match: 5.

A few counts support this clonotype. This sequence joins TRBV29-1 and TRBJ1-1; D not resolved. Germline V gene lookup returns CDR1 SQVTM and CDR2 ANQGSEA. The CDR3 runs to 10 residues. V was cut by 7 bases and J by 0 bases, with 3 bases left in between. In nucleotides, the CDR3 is TGCAGCGGACTGAACACTGAAGCTTTCTTT. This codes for CSGLNTEAFF.

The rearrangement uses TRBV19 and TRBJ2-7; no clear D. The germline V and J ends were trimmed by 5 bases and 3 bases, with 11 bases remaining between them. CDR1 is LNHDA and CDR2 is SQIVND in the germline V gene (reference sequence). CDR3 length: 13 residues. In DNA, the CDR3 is TGTGCCAGTAGTTTGAAAATTTTCTACGAGCAGTACTTC. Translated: CASSLKIFYEQYF.